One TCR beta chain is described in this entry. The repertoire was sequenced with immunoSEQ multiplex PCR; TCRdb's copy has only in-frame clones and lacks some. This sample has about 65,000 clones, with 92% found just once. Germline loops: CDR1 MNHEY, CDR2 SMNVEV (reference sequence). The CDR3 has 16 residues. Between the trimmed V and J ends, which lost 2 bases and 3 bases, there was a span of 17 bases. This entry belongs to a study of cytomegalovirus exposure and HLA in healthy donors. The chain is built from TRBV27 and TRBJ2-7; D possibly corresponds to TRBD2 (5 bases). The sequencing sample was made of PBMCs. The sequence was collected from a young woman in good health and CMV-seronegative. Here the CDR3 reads CASSLSVPREGYEQYF. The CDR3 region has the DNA TGTGCCAGCAGTTTAAGCGTCCCACGAGAGGGCTACGAGCAGTACTTC.